This TCR beta chain was recorded in a study of blood T cell repertoires in COVID-19. At the level of the study: Acute and convalescent COVID-19 samples came from the United States, Italy and Spain. PBMCs, B-cell-depleted T cells, or T cells were the source of the cDNA or gDNA that made up the material.

Original handling: Amplification of reference gene primers provided the estimated nucleated cell counts. Sequencing was performed with immunoSEQ multiplex PCR; in TCRdb, only in-frame clones are kept and a portion is missing. Clone size and V and J calls were adopted from that table, with D and trimming inferred from the DNA. The data show 200,000 to 250,000 clones, 80% to 85% seen once. The CDR3 runs 15 residues. Germline V gene data show CDR1 as WNHNN and CDR2 as SYGVQD (reference sequence). V lost 3 bases and J lost 4; bases outside the gene matches: 6. This clone was found once. The gene calls are TRBV10-1 and TRBJ2-7; 10 bases agree with TRBD2. The receptor was derived from a man younger than 45 with active or convalescent COVID-19. Sequencing was performed on peripheral blood. The CDR3 DNA sequence: TGCGCCAGCAGTGAAGCGGGGACTAGCGATTACGAGCAGTACTTC. Its translation is CASSEAGTSDYEQYF.